Given below is one T cell receptor beta chain in context. The data originate from a study of technical replicates of blood from a few donors. TCRdb's table, derived via immunoSEQ multiplex PCR, lists solely in-frame clones and lacks some. In the table there are about 76,000 clones, 90% to 95% of which are singletons. This CDR3 contains 15 residues. The V gene end was trimmed by 7 bases and the J gene end by 3 bases; junction bases not matched to a gene: 10. The V gene's germline CDR1 is SGHTA and CDR2 FQGNSA. The chain links TRBV7-2 to TRBJ2-3; the match to TRBD2 covers 7 bases. Material: T cells isolated from PBMCs. This clonotype originated in a human donor in good health. The CDR3 region has the DNA TGTGCCAGCACCCCGGGCGGGAGTCTTACAGATACGCAGTATTTT. This gives the protein CASTPGGSLTDTQYF.